The 14 T cell receptor beta chains given below trace back to one sample, sequenced in a study of persistence of HIV-infected CD4 T cells. This was the immunoSEQ version 4 assay in survey mode. Sequenced by immunoSEQ multiplex PCR; TCRdb stores in-frame clones only, minus some. The sample yields about 20,000 clones, 78% seen once. The stimulus was lysate of CMV-infected fibroblasts, roughly 9.2 ug/mL. Sorting selected CD4+ T cells upregulating both CD40 ligand and CD69. Their antigen targets remain unknown. The material sequenced was CD4+ T cells sorted from PBMCs after roughly 19-hour stimulation, taken from a patient who received antiretroviral therapy. These receptors were taken from an adult man with HIV who was CMV-seropositive.

The count of this clone is one. The rearrangement links TRBV2 to TRBJ1-2; D perhaps matches TRBD1 (6 bases). From germline, CDR1 is SNHLY and CDR2 FYNNEI. The V gene lost 0 bases and the J gene lost 12 bases, with 17 bases spanning the gap. The CDR3 totals 14 residues. The CDR3 region has the DNA TGTGCCAGCAGTGAAGCGGGGACCACAGGGCCCCACACCTTC. Protein: CASSEAGTTGPHTF.

The J gene is TRBJ1-1, the V gene TRBV28; 8 bases match TRBD1. The CDR3 covers 14 residues. Trimming removed 7 bases from V and 2 bases from J; junction bases left unmatched: 6. In germline, CDR1 is MDHEN, CDR2 SYDVKM. CDR3 region: CASTGDRGNTEAFF. For the CDR3, the DNA is TGTGCCAGCACCGGAGACAGGGGCAACACTGAAGCTTTCTTT.

This clone was recorded once. The chain carries TRBV5-1 and TRBJ1-2; 8 bases are shared with TRBD1. CDR1 SGHRS and CDR2 YFSETQ come from the germline V gene. The CDR3 consists of 15 residues. V lost 4 bases to trimming and J lost 6 bases; unmatched junction nucleotides: 11. The CDR3 reads CASSAGPRQGNGYTF. The CDR3 coding sequence is TGCGCCAGCAGCGCTGGCCCCCGACAGGGGAATGGCTACACCTTC.

The chain couples TRBV2 to TRBJ1-2; 9 bases map to TRBD1. CDR1 is SNHLY and CDR2 is FYNNEI in the germline V gene. After removal of 4 bases from V and 5 bases from J, the junction contained 8 bases not matched to a gene. The CDR3 covers 15 residues. The CDR3 DNA follows: TGTGCCAGCAGTGCCCCCGGGACAGGGTATTATGGCTACACCTTC. As protein: CASSAPGTGYYGYTF.

DNA for the CDR3: TGCGCCAGCAGTTCCGAGGACAGAAATTCACCCCTCCACTTT. Its protein is CASSSEDRNSPLHF. This rearrangement joins TRBV5-1 to TRBJ1-6; D is possibly TRBD1 (6 bases). Germline V gene sequence: CDR1 SGHRS, CDR2 YFSETQ. V was clipped by 5 bases and J by 7 bases, with 13 bases between them. The CDR3 consists of 14 residues.

CDR3 nucleotides: TGTGCCAGCAGTTTAAAGGGTACCGGGGAGCTGTTTTTT. Amino acids: CASSLKGTGELFF. The V call is TRBV27, the J call TRBJ2-2; unclear D gene. The CDR3 contains 13 residues. In germline, CDR1 is MNHEY, CDR2 SMNVEV (reference sequence). V shed 2 bases and J shed 5 bases, with 6 bases lying between them.

This chain links TRBV3-1 (or the pseudogene TRBV3-2) with TRBJ2-7; 7 bases line up with TRBD2. The CDR3 is 14 residues long. Germline V gives CDR1 LGHDT, CDR2 YNNKEL (reference sequence). J gave up 0 bases and V 3 bases, and 2 bases lay outside the gene matches. As DNA, the CDR3 is TGTGCCAGCAGCCACGGGGGGAGCTCCTACGAGCAGTACTTC. Its protein is CASSHGGSSYEQYF.

The chain links TRBV3-1 (or the pseudogene TRBV3-2) to TRBJ1-1, with D perhaps matching TRBD1 (6 bases). CDR1 is LGHDT, CDR2 YNNKEL, per germline (reference sequence). The CDR3 is 14 amino acids. V was clipped by 1 base and J by 10 bases, with 16 bases between them. CDR3 region: CASSQGGGRGVAFF. The CDR3 DNA follows: TGTGCCAGCAGCCAAGGAGGGGGGCGCGGGGTAGCTTTCTTT.

Only one count was recorded for this clone. The chain is built from TRBV2 and TRBJ1-4; TRBD1 matches 7 bases. Germline V CDR1 and CDR2: SNHLY, FYNNEI. The V gene end was trimmed by 3 bases and the J gene end by 2 bases; junction bases not matched to a gene: 9. This CDR3 spans 17 amino acids. DNA for the CDR3: TGTGCCAGCAGTGAGCGGCAGGGGGTGTTCACTAATGAAAAACTGTTTTTT. It specifies CASSERQGVFTNEKLFF.

This clone came up a few times. The chain couples TRBV28 to TRBJ1-1; 7 bases align to TRBD1. The germline gives CDR1 MDHEN, CDR2 SYDVKM. V trimming: 4 bases; J trimming: 1 base; junction bases outside the gene matches: 6. This CDR3 spans 15 amino acids. The CDR3 here is CASSSQGSGNTEAFF. The CDR3 bases are TGTGCCAGCAGTTCACAGGGGAGTGGGAACACTGAAGCTTTCTTT.

The chain has TRBV5-1 and TRBJ2-7; no reliable D call. Germline values: CDR1 SGHRS, CDR2 YFSETQ. Deletions cut 4 bases from V and 4 bases from J, with 9 bases between. The CDR3 has 12 amino acids. Here the CDR3 reads CASSLDTYEQYF. CDR3 bases: TGCGCCAGCAGCCTAGACACTTACGAGCAGTACTTC.

The gene calls are TRBV28 and TRBJ1-3; D is perhaps TRBD1 (5 bases). CDR1 is MDHEN, CDR2 SYDVKM, per germline. V shed 2 bases and J shed 2 bases, with 19 bases lying between them. This CDR3 contains 18 residues. In DNA form, the CDR3 reads TGTGCCAGCAGTTTAGGTACCCTACCCGGGGGAGCTGGAAACACCATATATTTT. Protein sequence: CASSLGTLPGGAGNTIYF.

The chain joins TRBV7-8 to TRBJ2-2; D not certain. Germline V gene lookup returns CDR1 SGHVS and CDR2 FQNEAQ. This CDR3 has 15 residues. V was pared by 3 bases and J by 1 base, with 9 bases between. In DNA, the CDR3 is TGTGCCAGCAGCTTCCTCCGACAGAACACCGGGGAGCTGTTTTTT. Translating it yields CASSFLRQNTGELFF.

In this sample, this clone turned up a few times. The chain links TRBV3-1 (or the pseudogene TRBV3-2) to TRBJ2-2, with 12 bases fitting TRBD2. Germline V gene lookup returns CDR1 LGHDT and CDR2 YNNKEL (reference sequence). Trimming took 3 bases from V and 5 from J; bases not matched to a gene: 4. The CDR3 sequence is 16 residues long. The DNA of the CDR3 is TGTGCCAGCAGCCATCGGACTAGCGGGACGACCGGGGAGCTGTTTTTT. Its translation is CASSHRTSGTTGELFF.